This T cell receptor (beta chain) emerged from a study of blood T cells in healthy people across ages. The overall study: Capture via template switching afforded approximately one barcoded beta molecule per two T cells.

From germline, CDR1 is SGHRS and CDR2 YFSETQ. This CDR3 is built from 15 residues. As regards this clonotype: At one end, the junction sequence differs from germline, possibly due to a read error.

A second 7 to 11 cycle PCR used barcoded and J-beta primers. TCRdb recomputed calls from the 5' RACE reads with MiXCR, one row per CDR3 protein. The sample contains 600,000 to 1,000,000 distinct CDR3 sequences, 58% of which appear only once. This TCR derives from a man in his thirties or forties in good health. Sequencing input: blood. The chain uses TRBV5-1 and TRBJ2-5; D possibly corresponds to TRBD1 (6 bases). The CDR3 spells CASGPRGGGFYEQNF. CDR3 nucleotide sequence: TGCGCCAGCGGACCCAGGGGTGGGGGATTCTACGAGCAGAACTTC.